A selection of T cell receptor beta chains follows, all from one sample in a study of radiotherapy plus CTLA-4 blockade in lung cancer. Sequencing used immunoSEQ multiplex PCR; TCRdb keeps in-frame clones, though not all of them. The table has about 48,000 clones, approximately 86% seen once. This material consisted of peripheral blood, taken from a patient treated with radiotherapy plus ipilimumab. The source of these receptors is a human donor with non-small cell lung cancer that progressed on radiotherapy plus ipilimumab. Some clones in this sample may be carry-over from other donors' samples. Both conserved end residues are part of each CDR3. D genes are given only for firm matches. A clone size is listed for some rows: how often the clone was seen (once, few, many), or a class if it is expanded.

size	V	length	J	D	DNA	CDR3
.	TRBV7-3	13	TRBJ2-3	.	TGTGCCAGCAGCTATCAGGACACAGATACGCAGTATTTT	CASSYQDTDTQYF
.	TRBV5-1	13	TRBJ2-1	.	TGCGCCAGCAGCCGGGACTTCTACAATGAGCAGTTCTTC	CASSRDFYNEQFF
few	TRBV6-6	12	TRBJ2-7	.	TGTGCCAGCAGTTTTACGGGGAACGAGCAGTACTTC	CASSFTGNEQYF
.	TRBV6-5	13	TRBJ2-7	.	TGTGCCAGCAGTTATACTAGGGCATACGAGCAGTACTTC	CASSYTRAYEQYF
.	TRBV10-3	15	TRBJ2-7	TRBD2	TGTGCCATCAGTGAAACTAGCGGGAGCTCCTACGAGCAGTACTTC	CAISETSGSSYEQYF
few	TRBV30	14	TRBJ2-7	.	TGTGCCTGGAGTCTATTAGGAGTTTCCTACGAGCAGTACTTC	CAWSLLGVSYEQYF
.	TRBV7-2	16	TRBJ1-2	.	TGTGCCAGCAGCTTAGTATCCATCCCCGGGGACTATGGCTACACCTTC	CASSLVSIPGDYGYTF
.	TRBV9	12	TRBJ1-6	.	TGTGCCAGCCAGACCGGGAATTCACCCCTCCACTTT	CASQTGNSPLHF
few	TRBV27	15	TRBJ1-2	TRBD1	TGTGCCAGCAGTTTATTCTCCGGGACAGGAGTGGGCTACACCTTC	CASSLFSGTGVGYTF
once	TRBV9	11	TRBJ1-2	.	TGTGCCAGCAGCGACAGCTATGGCTACACCTTC	CASSDSYGYTF
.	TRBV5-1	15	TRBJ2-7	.	TGCGCCAGCAGCCTGACCGGGACACCGCTCGAAGAGCAGTACTTC	CASSLTGTPLEEQYF
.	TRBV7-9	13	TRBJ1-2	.	TGTGCCAGCAGCTTAACAGGGCAAGGTGGCTACACCTTC	CASSLTGQGGYTF
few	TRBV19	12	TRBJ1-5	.	TGTGCCAGTAGTATAGTCGGTCCGCCCCAGCATTTT	CASSIVGPPQHF
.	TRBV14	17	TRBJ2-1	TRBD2	TGTGCCAGCAGCCTCCTCCTTGGCGGGGGGGCAGGGAATGAGCAGTTCTTC	CASSLLLGGGAGNEQFF
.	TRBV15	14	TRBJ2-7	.	TGTGCCACCAGCAGAGATCCGCGGGTCTACGAGCAGTACTTC	CATSRDPRVYEQYF
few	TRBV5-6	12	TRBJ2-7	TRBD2	TGTGCCAGCACCTTTGGACTAGTCGAGCAGTACTTC	CASTFGLVEQYF
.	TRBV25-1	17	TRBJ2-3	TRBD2	TGTGCCAGCAGTGAAGGGGGACTAGCGGGATTCACAGATACGCAGTATTTT	CASSEGGLAGFTDTQYF
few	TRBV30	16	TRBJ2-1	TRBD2	TGTGCCTGGAGTAAACTAGCGGCCCTCTCCTACAATGAGCAGTTCTTC	CAWSKLAALSYNEQFF
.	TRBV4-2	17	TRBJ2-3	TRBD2	TGTGCCAGCAGCCAAGCGGGACTAGCGGGAGTCACAGATACGCAGTATTTT	CASSQAGLAGVTDTQYF
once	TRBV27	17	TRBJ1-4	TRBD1	TGTGCCAGCAGTTTCGCTGGACAGGGACCAACTAATGAAAAACTGTTTTTT	CASSFAGQGPTNEKLFF
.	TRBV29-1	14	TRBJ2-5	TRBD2	TGCAGCGTAGGACTTAGCGGGAGCTCTGAGACCCAGTACTTC	CSVGLSGSSETQYF
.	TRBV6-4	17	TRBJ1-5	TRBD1	TGTGCCAGCAGTGACTCTACAGGGGCCGACGAATGGTGGCCCCAGCATTTT	CASSDSTGADEWWPQHF
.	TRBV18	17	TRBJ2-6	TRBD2	TGTGCCAGCTCACTAATAGCGGGAGTGCTTGGGGCCAACGTCCTGACTTTC	CASSLIAGVLGANVLTF
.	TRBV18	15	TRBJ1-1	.	TGTGCCAGCTCACCACCATCCGCAAGACAAACTGAAGCTTTCTTT	CASSPPSARQTEAFF
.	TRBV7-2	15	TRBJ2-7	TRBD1	TGTGCCAGCAGCCCCCCGGACAGGGGCGCCTACGAGCAGTACTTC	CASSPPDRGAYEQYF
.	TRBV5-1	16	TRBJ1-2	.	TGCGCCAGCAGCTTGCTCTCAGGGCCGTCAGGCTATGGCTACACCTTC	CASSLLSGPSGYGYTF
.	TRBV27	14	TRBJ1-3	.	TGTGCCAGCAGTTCGCAGAACTCTGGAAACACCATATATTTT	CASSSQNSGNTIYF
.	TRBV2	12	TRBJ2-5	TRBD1	TGTGTCACGCAGGGGGCTGCTATCAACCAGTACTTC	CVTQGAAINQYF
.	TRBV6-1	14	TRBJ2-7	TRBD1	TGTGCCAGCAGTCAGGACAGGGGGCGCGACGAGCAGTACTTC	CASSQDRGRDEQYF
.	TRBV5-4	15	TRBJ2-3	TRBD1	TGTGCCAGCAGCTCAAAGGACAGGACCACAGATACGCAGTATTTT	CASSSKDRTTDTQYF
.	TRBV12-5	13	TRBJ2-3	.	TGTGCTAGTGGTCCTGTAAGCACAGATACGCAGTATTTT	CASGPVSTDTQYF
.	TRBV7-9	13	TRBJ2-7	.	TGTGCCAGCAGCCGGGGACTTAACTACGAGCAGTACTTC	CASSRGLNYEQYF
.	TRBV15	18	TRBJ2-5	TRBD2	TGTGCCACCAGCAGAGGCTATAACCTAGCGGGAGGGCCGCAGACCCAGTACTTC	CATSRGYNLAGGPQTQYF
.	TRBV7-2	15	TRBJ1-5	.	TGTGCCAGCAGCGCCCAGGGAGGGCCGAATCAGCCCCAGCATTTT	CASSAQGGPNQPQHF
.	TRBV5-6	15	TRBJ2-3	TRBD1	TGTGCCAGCAGCTTCTTGGGACAGGACACAGATACGCAGTATTTT	CASSFLGQDTDTQYF
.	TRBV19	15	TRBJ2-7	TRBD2	TGTGCCAGTAGTATAGAGACTAGCGGCACCTACGAGCAGTACTTC	CASSIETSGTYEQYF
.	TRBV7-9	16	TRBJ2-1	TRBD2	TGTGCCAGCAGCTCATTCAGCAGCGGGAGGGCCCGTGAGCAGTTCTTC	CASSSFSSGRAREQFF
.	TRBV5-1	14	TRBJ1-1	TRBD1	TGCGCCAGCAGCTTCGCAGGGGGACGGACTGAAGCTTTCTTT	CASSFAGGRTEAFF
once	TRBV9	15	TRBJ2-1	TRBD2	TGTGCCAGCAGCCCCCGGACTAGCGGGAAAGGTGAGCAGTTCTTC	CASSPRTSGKGEQFF
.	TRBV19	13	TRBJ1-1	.	TGTGCCAGTAGTCACAGGGTAAGAACTGAAGCTTTCTTT	CASSHRVRTEAFF
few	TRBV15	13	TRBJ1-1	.	TGTGCCACCAGCAGCTACAGGGTCCCGGGAGCTTTCTTT	CATSSYRVPGAFF
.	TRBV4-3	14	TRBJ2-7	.	TGCGCCAGCAGCCAAGAAAAGGGGCAGTACGAGCAGTACTTC	CASSQEKGQYEQYF
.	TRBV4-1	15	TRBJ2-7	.	TGCGCCAGCAGCCAAGTACAGGACAGCGGCGGCGAGCAGTACTTC	CASSQVQDSGGEQYF
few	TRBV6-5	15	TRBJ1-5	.	TGTGCCAGCAGTCCTTACCAGGGAAAGGATCAGCCCCAGCATTTT	CASSPYQGKDQPQHF
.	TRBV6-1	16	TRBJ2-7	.	TGTGCCAGCAGTGAAATAGCCTTCGGGAGTGAGGGGGAGCAGTACTTC	CASSEIAFGSEGEQYF
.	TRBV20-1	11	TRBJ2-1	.	TGCAGTGTAGCCAGGGAGGATGAGCAGTTCTTC	CSVAREDEQFF
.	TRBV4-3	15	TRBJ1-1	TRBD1	TGCGCCAGCAGCAACCGGGACAGGGGACGGACTGAAGCTTTCTTT	CASSNRDRGRTEAFF
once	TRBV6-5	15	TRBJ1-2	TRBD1	TGTGCCAGCAGTGGGAAGGGACAGGGGGCCTATGGCTACACCTTC	CASSGKGQGAYGYTF
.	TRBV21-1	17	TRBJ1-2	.	TGTGCCAGCACCCCCTTTACGCACAGGGGAACCAACTATGGCTACACCTTC	CASTPFTHRGTNYGYTF
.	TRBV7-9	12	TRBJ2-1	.	TGTGCCAGCAGCTTAGAGTTCCGGGGATTATTCTTC	CASSLEFRGLFF